The sequence of this TCR beta chain was determined in a study of early T cells in non-severe SARS-CoV-2 infection. The overall study: Unsorted whole blood bulk RNA was sequenced, with unpaired chains.

Unique molecular identifiers (one per individual cDNA molecule) were attached. TCRdb re-analysed the 5' RACE reads in MiXCR, keeping a single row per CDR3 protein. The data show tens of thousands of distinct CDR3 sequences, around 9.7% seen once. Points from the study as a whole: Missing private and CD4 specificities, VDJdb matching favored anti-spike CD8 responses.

This CDR3 has 13 amino acids. Per germline, CDR1 SGHVS and CDR2 FNYEAQ. The V end lost 5 bases, the J end lost 1 base, and 9 bases lay between the germline ends. This clonotype was recorded a few times. What it binds is not known. The clonotype was recovered from an adult who was a healthcare worker with PCR-confirmed SARS-CoV-2 infection or an uninfected control (not recorded which). The source material was whole blood. The chain couples TRBV7-6 to TRBJ2-7; D is possibly TRBD1 or TRBD2 (5 bases each). The DNA of the CDR3 is TGTGCCAGCAGCCTGGGACGTTCCTACGAGCAGTACTTC. Translated, it gives CASSLGRSYEQYF. Based on the CDR3 plus reference TRBV7-6 and TRBJ2-7, the full variable domain is GAGVSQSPRYKVTKRGQDVALRCDPISGHVSLYWYRQALGQGPEFLTYFNYEAQQDKSGLPNDRFSAERPEGSISTLTIQRTEQRDSAMYRCASSLGRSYEQYFGPGTRLTVT.